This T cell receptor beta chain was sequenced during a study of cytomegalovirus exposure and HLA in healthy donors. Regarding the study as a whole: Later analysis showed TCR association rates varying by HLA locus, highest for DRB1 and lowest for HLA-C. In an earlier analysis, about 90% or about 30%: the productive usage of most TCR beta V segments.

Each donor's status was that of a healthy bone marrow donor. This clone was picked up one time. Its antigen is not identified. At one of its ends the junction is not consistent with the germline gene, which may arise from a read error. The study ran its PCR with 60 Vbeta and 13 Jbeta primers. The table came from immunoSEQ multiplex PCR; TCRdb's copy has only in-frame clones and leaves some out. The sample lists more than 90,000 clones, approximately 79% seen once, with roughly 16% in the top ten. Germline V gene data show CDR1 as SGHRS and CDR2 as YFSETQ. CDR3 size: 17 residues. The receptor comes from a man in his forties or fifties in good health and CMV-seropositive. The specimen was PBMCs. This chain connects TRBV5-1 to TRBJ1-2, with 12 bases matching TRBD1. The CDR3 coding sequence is TGCGCCAGCAGCCACGGGACAGGGGGCAGCGGTGGGCTTGGCTACACCTTT. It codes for CASSHGTGGSGGLGYTF.